Below are 22 T cell receptor beta chains sequenced from a single sample in a study of tumor-infiltrating lymphocytes in primary liver carcinoma listed by TCRdb under 2017. Sequencing was carried out with an Illumina HiSeq 2500. Starting from about 500 ng total RNA, TCRbeta-specific cDNA was produced by reverse transcription with a constant-region primer and ProtoScript II reverse transcriptase. Construction of the TCRbeta libraries relied on three nested rounds of multiplex PCR, following a slightly modified ARM-PCR procedure. Each of the first two PCR rounds ran for about 10 cycles and used multiplex TRBV1-TRBV30 forward primers together with a Cbeta reverse primer. TCRdb cleaned the public reads at Q25 with fastp, built clones with MiXCR and kept in-frame beta chains. Identical CDR3 protein sequences are pooled into one entry, listed with their most common genes and DNA. Within this sample are roughly 330,000 distinct CDR3 sequences, with roughly 61% of them counted one time only. In total, the top ten clones hold about 6.5% of the sample.

TRIzol reagent was used to extract blood RNA from unsorted whole blood, while the DNeasy Blood & Tissue kit provided the germline DNA. Sequenced: peripheral blood. The receptors were gathered from a man aged 35-49 years with primary liver carcinoma and hepatitis B virus infection.

CDR3 region: CASRERADSYNEQFF. Here the CDR3 DNA reads TGTGCCAGCAGGGAAAGAGCGGACTCCTACAATGAGCAGTTCTTC. The chain has TRBV6-5 and TRBJ2-1; D might be TRBD2 (5 bases). The CDR3 has 15 residues. Germline lookup yields CDR1 MNHEY and CDR2 SVGAGI. The V gene lost 6 bases and the J gene lost 0 bases, with 12 bases spanning the gap.

A word on this clonotype: At one end the junction does not follow the germline gene, possibly because of a read error. This chain connects TRBV28 to TRBJ1-5; D uncertain. The CDR3 runs to 12 residues. Germline CDR1 is MDHEN and CDR2 is SYDVKM. The CDR3 nucleotides read TGTGTCAGCAGTTCCCCCCCTCAGCCCCAGCATTTT. Its translation: CVSSSPPQPQHF.

Worth noting for this clonotype: This may be a read error: a much more frequent sequence differs by one nucleotide. The chain joins TRBV4-2 to TRBJ1-2; 7 bases are shared with TRBD1. This CDR3 spans 15 amino acids. Germline V gives CDR1 LGHNA, CDR2 YNFKEQ. CDR3 in amino acids: CASSQDRIYNYGYIF. The CDR3 bases are TGTGCCAGCAGCCAGGACAGGATCTATAACTATGGCTACATCTTC.

The chain employs TRBV5-4 and TRBJ2-1; 7 nucleotides line up with TRBD2. Trimming removed 2 bases from V and 0 bases from J; junction bases left unmatched: 5. CDR1 and CDR2 from the germline V gene are SGHNT and YYREEE (reference sequence). The CDR3 extends over 16 amino acids. CDR3 residues: CASSFTSVSSYNEQFF. In nucleotides, the CDR3 is TGTGCCAGCAGCTTCACTAGCGTCAGCTCCTACAATGAGCAGTTCTTC.

Comment on this clonotype: The CDR3 carries no conserved terminal phenylalanine or tryptophan, so it likely arises from a read error. The chain joins TRBV7-3 to TRBJ2-1; the D gene is possibly TRBD2 (6 bases). In germline, CDR1 is SGHTA, CDR2 FQGTGA. V was cut by 5 bases and J by 2 bases, with 13 bases left in between. CDR3 size: 15 residues. DNA of the CDR3: TGTGCCAGCAGCCAAACTAGCACGGCCTACAATGAGCAGTTCCTC. Protein sequence: CASSQTSTAYNEQFL.

Details on this clonotype: The CDR3 does not close with the conserved phenylalanine or tryptophan, likely indicating a read error. The chain couples TRBV29-1 to TRBJ2-2; D is uncertain. Looked up from germline, CDR1 is SQVTM and CDR2 is ANQGSEA. Between the trimmed V and J ends, which lost 8 bases and 3 bases, there was a span of 10 bases. CDR3 length: 12 residues. CDR3 DNA: TGCAGCCTTAGAACAGACACCGGGGAGCTGTTTGTT. It yields the protein CSLRTDTGELFV.

As for this clonotype: At one of its ends the junction is not consistent with the germline gene, which may arise from a read error. This chain links TRBV6-5 with TRBJ1-4, with 7 bases fitting TRBD1. Germline-derived CDR1 and CDR2 are MNHEY and SVGAGI. The CDR3 length is 13 residues. The CDR3 DNA reads as TGTACCAGCAGTTACAACAGGGGCGAAAAACTGTTTTTT. Amino acid sequence: CTSSYNRGEKLFF.

This clonotype was observed once. A read error is possible here, since a much larger clone lies one base away. The chain uses TRBV6-1 and TRBJ2-5; no firm D call. The CDR3 totals 11 residues. The germline CDR1 and CDR2 sequences are MNHNS and SASEGT. CDR3 sequence: CASSPLETKYF. In nucleotides, the CDR3 is TGTGCCAGCAGCCCCCTGGAGACCAAGTACTTC.

Details on this clonotype: This CDR3 is missing its conserved last phenylalanine or tryptophan, likely due to a read error. The J gene is TRBJ2-1, the V gene TRBV11-3, with D maybe TRBD2 (5 bases). The CDR3 totals 13 residues. CDR1 and CDR2 (germline): SGHNT, YENEEA. V was trimmed by 4 bases and J by 9 bases, leaving 13 bases between them. CDR3 sequence (DNA): TGTGCCAGCAGCTACTGGGTGGGGAGTGAGCAGTTCCTC. Amino acids: CASSYWVGSEQFL.

The chain carries TRBV28 and TRBJ1-6; D not certain. Germline CDR1 is MDHEN and CDR2 is SYDVKM. Deletions cut 4 bases from V and 9 bases from J, with 10 bases between. The CDR3 contains 13 residues. The CDR3 protein is CASSSGRVSPLHF. CDR3 DNA sequence: TGTGCCAGCAGTTCAGGTCGAGTTTCACCCCTCCACTTT.

For this clonotype: The conserved phenylalanine or tryptophan is not found at the CDR3 terminus, so this likely reflects a read error. The chain carries TRBV14 and TRBJ1-2, with 7 positions matching TRBD1. CDR3 length equals 13 residues. CDR1 is SGHDN and CDR2 is FVKESK in the germline V gene. V was pared by 4 bases and J by 8 bases, with 7 bases of the junction left unmatched. The CDR3 sequence: CASSPGQEMGYTV. The CDR3 DNA follows: TGTGCCAGCAGCCCCGGACAGGAGATGGGCTACACCGTC.

As for this clonotype: No conserved phenylalanine or tryptophan is present at the end of the CDR3, so a read error is the likely explanation. The DNA is left out, because the CDR3 cannot be placed on it with certainty; the CDR3 is given as TCRdb lists it. V and J are TRBV11-2 and TRBJ2-1. The CDR3 is 16 amino acids long, termini counted. Germline CDR1 SGHAT, CDR2 FQNNGV. CDR3 sequence: CASSLARRSLYNEWFL.

This clonotype was counted ten times or more. The rearrangement joins TRBV7-9 to TRBJ1-3; D is perhaps TRBD1 (5 bases). V dropped 3 bases and J dropped 0 bases, with 9 bases sitting between them. CDR3 length: 15 residues. Germline loops: CDR1 SEHNR, CDR2 FQNEAQ (reference sequence). The CDR3 is CASSFWDPSGNTIYF. The CDR3 coding sequence is TGTGCCAGCAGCTTTTGGGACCCCTCTGGAAACACCATATATTTT.

This clonotype has only one observation. A much larger clone differs by one base, so this may be a read error. J is TRBJ2-1 and V is TRBV4-1; D call uncertain. This CDR3 spans 15 amino acids. Looked up from germline, CDR1 is MGHRA and CDR2 is YSYEKL. Here the CDR3 DNA reads TGCGCCAGCAGCCAGATTCTGGAAAAGACCAATGAGCAGTTATTC. Translated, it gives CASSQILEKTNEQLF.

As to this clonotype: Mismatch with germline at one junction end may stem from a read error. The chain carries TRBV6-1 and TRBJ2-3; possibly TRBD2 for D (5 bases). Germline V gene sequence: CDR1 MNHNS, CDR2 SASEGT. This CDR3 has 15 residues. The CDR3 protein is CASSEVRSSTDTKYF. The CDR3 region has the DNA TGTGCCAGCAGTGAAGTTCGGTCTAGCACAGATACGAAGTATTTT.

Details on this clonotype: This may stem from a read error, because a much larger clone lies one nucleotide away. The rearrangement links TRBV7-9 to TRBJ2-7; D gene unclear. Gene TRBJ2-5 matches the end of the DNA better, so the J call may be wrong. The CDR3 totals 11 residues. Germline V CDR1 and CDR2: SEHNR, FQNEAQ (reference sequence). CDR3 DNA sequence: TGTGCCAGCAGCAACCAAAAGACCCAGTACTTC. It is translated as CASSNQKTQYF.

With regard to this clonotype: This clone may be a read error of a much larger clone one base away. This chain uses TRBV6-2 or TRBV6-3 with TRBJ2-7; D is ambiguous. Per germline, CDR1 MNHEY and CDR2 SVGEGT. CDR3 length equals 14 residues. Trimming took 7 bases from V and 3 from J, leaving 16 bases between them. For the CDR3, the DNA is TGTGCCAGCACCCCTAACGCGGCCATCTACGAGCAGTACTTC. Translating it yields CASTPNAAIYEQYF.

This clonotype was observed a handful of times. The chain carries TRBV10-3 and TRBJ2-1; D is unresolved. The CDR3 extends over 12 amino acids. V was cut by 6 bases and J by 5 bases, with 8 bases left in between. Germline loops: CDR1 ENHRY, CDR2 SYGVKD. CDR3 coding DNA: TGTGCCATCAGCGTCAGTAACAATGAGCAGTTCTTC. It codes for CAISVSNNEQFF.

The chain carries TRBV30 and TRBJ2-3; a possible D gene is TRBD1 (5 bases). The CDR3 sequence is 13 residues long. Germline V CDR1 and CDR2: GTSNPN, SVGIG (reference sequence). V lost 2 bases and J 0 bases, leaving 6 bases between the germline ends. The CDR3 loop reads CAWSQGSTDTQYF. The DNA for the CDR3 is TGTGCCTGGAGTCAGGGTAGCACAGATACGCAGTATTTT.

The chain joins TRBV11-1 to TRBJ2-5; TRBD2 agrees at 7 bases. This CDR3 is 13 amino acids long. Germline assignment: CDR1 SGHAT and CDR2 FQDESV (reference sequence). V lost 5 bases, J lost 12 bases, and 12 bases stayed unmatched. This CDR3 reads CASSPGIREAKYF. In nucleotides, the CDR3 is TGTGCCAGCAGCCCAGGGATCCGGGAGGCCAAGTACTTC.

Comments on this clonotype: With a much larger clone just one base away, this may be a read error. This chain joins TRBV11-1 and TRBJ1-1; 7 nucleotides match TRBD1. J was trimmed by 3 bases and V by 5 bases; bases with no gene match: 6. The CDR3 sequence is 14 residues long. Germline values: CDR1 SGHAT, CDR2 FQDESV (reference sequence). CDR3 region: CASSIDREDTEAFF. CDR3 DNA sequence: TGTGCCAGCAGCATTGACAGGGAGGACACTGAAGCTTTCTTT.

In the case of this clonotype: One end of the junction varies from germline; a read error may be responsible. The genes are TRBV4-3 and TRBJ2-5, with D hard to call. CDR1 LGHNA and CDR2 YSLEER come from the germline V gene. The CDR3 is 14 amino acids. The DNA for the CDR3 is TGCGCCAGCAGCCAGGAGAGGACCCGAGACACCCGGTACTTT. It codes for CASSQERTRDTRYF.